The 19 T cell receptor beta chains below all came from one sample that was sequenced in a study of radiation and T cells in renal cell carcinoma. Time point given: baseline pretreatment blood. Treatment defined: 15 Gy SBRT to primary tumor, nephrectomy 4 weeks later. The repertoire was sequenced with immunoSEQ multiplex PCR; TCRdb's copy has only in-frame clones and lacks some. The sample consists of about 88,000 clones, around nine tenths of them appearing once. Here the sequenced sample was blood, taken from a patient whose treatment included radiotherapy and nephrectomy. The source is a man in his fifties or sixties with renal cell carcinoma.

V and J are TRBV10-2 and TRBJ2-4; D not resolved. The germline CDR1 and CDR2 sequences are WSHSY and SAAADI. Trimming stripped 8 bases from V and 11 bases from J, with 7 bases between. This CDR3 comprises 9 residues. CDR3 bases: TGCGCCAGCGGTACCCTTCAGTACTTC. Its translation is CASGTLQYF.

The chain employs TRBV5-1 and TRBJ2-3; TRBD1 is a possible D gene (6 bases). V was clipped by 0 bases and J by 3 bases, with 8 bases between them. Germline assignment: CDR1 SGHRS and CDR2 YFSETQ. The CDR3 is made up of 14 amino acids. The CDR3 DNA sequence: TGCGCCAGCAGCTTGGGGACAGAAACAGATACGCAGTATTTT. Amino acid sequence: CASSLGTETDTQYF.

The chain recombines TRBV4-3 with TRBJ1-2; 12 bases agree with TRBD1. V shed 1 base and J 8 bases; nucleotides not matched to a gene: 5. CDR3 length: 15 amino acids. Germline V gene sequence: CDR1 LGHNA, CDR2 YSLEER. The CDR3 region has the DNA TGCGCCAGCAGCCAAGGGGACAGGGGGCCGGGGGGCTACACCTTC. Translation gives CASSQGDRGPGGYTF.

The gene calls are TRBV6-1 and TRBJ2-3; D is ambiguous. Germline V gives CDR1 MNHNS, CDR2 SASEGT. CDR3 size: 15 residues. Deletions cut 0 bases from V and 0 bases from J, with 7 bases between. The CDR3 here is CASSEAGLSTDTQYF. For the CDR3, the DNA is TGTGCCAGCAGTGAAGCGGGCTTAAGCACAGATACGCAGTATTTT.

The chain links TRBV6-1 to TRBJ1-2; D is perhaps TRBD1 (5 bases). The germline V gene has CDR1 MNHNS and CDR2 SASEGT. The CDR3 sequence is 16 residues long. V was pared by 0 bases and J by 3 bases, with 14 bases between. In nucleotides, the CDR3 is TGTGCCAGCAGTGAAGCGGGGGTGGGAGGCTACTATGGCTACACCTTC. Its translation is CASSEAGVGGYYGYTF.

CDR3 coding DNA: TGTGCCAGCAGCGTAGAAGGTTGGGGACAGGGACCGTTCTTC. Amino acid sequence: CASSVEGWGQGPFF. This chain joins TRBV9 and TRBJ2-1, with 9 bases lining up with TRBD1. The CDR3 has 14 amino acids. V shed 0 bases and J 15 bases; nucleotides not matched to a gene: 10. Germline CDR1 is SGDLS and CDR2 is YYNGEE.

This sequence joins TRBV14 and TRBJ2-2; D gene unclear. The CDR3 contains 15 residues. V shed 2 bases and J shed 1 base, with 8 bases lying between them. Germline assignment: CDR1 SGHDN and CDR2 FVKESK. The CDR3 reads CASSQSQQNTGELFF. The CDR3 DNA sequence: TGTGCCAGCAGCCAATCTCAGCAGAACACCGGGGAGCTGTTTTTT.

The genes are TRBV6-5 and TRBJ2-7, with unresolved D. This CDR3 has 15 amino acids. V was cut by 8 bases and J by 5 bases, with 22 bases left in between. CDR1 and CDR2 (germline): MNHEY, SVGAGI. The DNA for the CDR3 is TGTGCCAGCCATAGCCGGAGCTTACGGGCGCACGAGCAGTACTTC. Its protein product is CASHSRSLRAHEQYF.

V is TRBV4-1 and J is TRBJ1-2, with D perhaps matching TRBD1 (5 bases). The CDR3 has 16 residues. Deletions cut 4 bases from V and 2 bases from J, with 17 bases between. The germline CDR1 and CDR2 sequences are MGHRA and YSYEKL. CDR3 protein: CASSPTMGLRNYGYTF. CDR3 nucleotide sequence: TGCGCCAGCAGCCCTACGATGGGGCTTAGGAACTATGGCTACACCTTC.

The chain employs TRBV4-2 and TRBJ2-3; tentative D call: TRBD2 (6 bases). Germline loops: CDR1 LGHNA, CDR2 YNFKEQ. The germline V and J ends were trimmed by 0 bases and 2 bases, with 15 bases remaining between them. This CDR3 is built from 17 residues. The CDR3 DNA reads as TGTGCCAGCAGCCAAGATCAGGGAAGCGGGCTCACAGATACGCAGTATTTT. Translating it yields CASSQDQGSGLTDTQYF.

The rearrangement links TRBV15 to TRBJ2-7, with D perhaps TRBD1 (6 bases). In germline, CDR1 is LNHNV, CDR2 YYDKDF (reference sequence). V was cut by 6 bases and J by 5 bases, with 11 bases left in between. This CDR3 region has 12 residues. The CDR3 nucleotides are TGTGCCACCAGGGGCAGGGGCCACGAGCAGTACTTC. It yields the protein CATRGRGHEQYF.

The V call is TRBV28, the J call TRBJ2-7; TRBD2 matches at 16 bases. Germline-derived CDR1 and CDR2 are MDHEN and SYDVKM. With 6 bases clipped from V and 2 bases from J, the junction kept 7 bases outside the gene matches. This CDR3 is 17 amino acids long. CDR3 coding DNA: TGTGCCAGCAGCTCCGGGACTAGCGGGAGGGCCCCCTACGAGCAGTACTTC. Amino acids: CASSSGTSGRAPYEQYF.

The chain combines TRBV2 with TRBJ2-3; a possible D gene is TRBD1 (6 bases). The ends were cut back, 6 bases at V and 0 bases at J, with 13 bases in the middle. CDR1 and CDR2 from the germline V gene are SNHLY and FYNNEI. The CDR3 is 15 residues long. CDR3 coding DNA: TGTGCCAGCAGCGGACAGAGCCTTAGCACAGATACGCAGTATTTT. Its protein product is CASSGQSLSTDTQYF.

CDR3 residues: CASSPRGQISGNTIYF. The CDR3 DNA reads TGTGCCAGCTCACCTAGGGGACAGATCTCTGGAAACACCATATATTTT. The chain employs TRBV18 and TRBJ1-3, with TRBD1 matching over 7 bases. CDR1 KGHSH and CDR2 LQKENI come from the germline V gene. This CDR3 is built from 16 residues. The J segment lost 0 bases and the V segment lost 3 bases, leaving 5 bases of the junction unmatched.

The chain employs TRBV7-9 and TRBJ1-4, with a possible D match to TRBD1 (6 bases). The germline gives CDR1 SEHNR, CDR2 FQNEAQ (reference sequence). The V end was cut by 5 bases, the J end by 1 base, with 17 bases between. The CDR3 runs to 17 residues. The DNA of the CDR3 is TGTGCCAGCAGCCCCACTCGGGGGGGCATAACTAATGAAAAACTGTTTTTT. Translated: CASSPTRGGITNEKLFF. Combining the CDR3 with reference TRBV7-9 and TRBJ1-4 gives the whole variable domain DTGVSQNPRHKITKRGQNVTFRCDPISEHNRLYWYRQTLGQGPEFLTYFQNEAQLEKSRLLSDRFSAERPKGSFSTLEIQRTEQGDSAMYLCASSPTRGGITNEKLFFGSGTQLSVL.

The gene calls are TRBV9 and TRBJ2-3, with D unclear. The CDR3 has 14 residues. Germline V gene sequence: CDR1 SGDLS, CDR2 YYNGEE. V was clipped by 0 bases and J by 1 base, with 6 bases between them. The CDR3 DNA sequence: TGTGCCAGCAGCGTAGCGAGTGGCACAGATACGCAGTATTTT. Its protein is CASSVASGTDTQYF.

The chain carries TRBV4-3 and TRBJ1-1; TRBD1 is a possible D gene (6 bases). Trimming stripped 1 base from V and 10 bases from J, with 10 bases between. CDR3 length equals 12 residues. Germline V gene data show CDR1 as LGHNA and CDR2 as YSLEER. In DNA, the CDR3 is TGCGCCAGCAGCCAAGTGGAAGGGGGAGCTTTCTTT. This translates into CASSQVEGGAFF.

This chain uses TRBV6-5 with TRBJ2-1; D gene uncertain. V lost 3 bases to trimming and J lost 9 bases, with 6 bases between them. The CDR3 extends over 11 amino acids. Germline V gene sequence: CDR1 MNHEY, CDR2 SVGAGI. In nucleotides, the CDR3 is TGTGCCAGCAGTTATGGGGTTGAGCAGTTCTTC. Its protein product is CASSYGVEQFF.

V is TRBV4-2 and J is TRBJ2-7; either TRBD1 or TRBD2 may supply D (6 bases each). Germline V gene lookup returns CDR1 LGHNA and CDR2 YNFKEQ. The CDR3 length is 16 residues. V lost 1 base and J 3 bases, leaving 16 bases between the germline ends. CDR3 bases: TGTGCCAGCAGCCAAGGGGGGCCACAGGAGGGCTACGAGCAGTACTTC. Amino acid sequence: CASSQGGPQEGYEQYF.